Included here is one T cell receptor (beta chain) sequence, with context. Its target is not known. After removal of 3 bases from V and 3 bases from J, the junction contained 11 bases not matched to a gene. This CDR3 has 16 amino acids. Germline-derived CDR1 and CDR2 are SGHTA and FQGNSA. This record comes from a study of T cell responses to AZD1222 COVID-19 vaccine. Pooling of second doses given at about 4 or about 12 weeks was done. General observations from the study: Clonal diversity was possibly underestimated; the donors were predominantly white British and more often female. Only after the peak T cell response were repertoires sampled.

Sequencing used immunoSEQ multiplex PCR; TCRdb keeps in-frame clones, though not all of them. This sample has about 100,000 clones, with nearly 90% found just once. The clonotype originates from an adult who received the AZD1222 COVID-19 vaccine. The V gene is TRBV7-2, the J gene TRBJ2-7; TRBD1 matches at 7 bases. The input for sequencing was peripheral blood, taken 28 days after the second AZD1222 dose. The CDR3 region is CASSFWPQGQSYEQYF. The CDR3 DNA reads as TGTGCCAGCAGCTTTTGGCCCCAGGGACAGAGCTACGAGCAGTACTTC.